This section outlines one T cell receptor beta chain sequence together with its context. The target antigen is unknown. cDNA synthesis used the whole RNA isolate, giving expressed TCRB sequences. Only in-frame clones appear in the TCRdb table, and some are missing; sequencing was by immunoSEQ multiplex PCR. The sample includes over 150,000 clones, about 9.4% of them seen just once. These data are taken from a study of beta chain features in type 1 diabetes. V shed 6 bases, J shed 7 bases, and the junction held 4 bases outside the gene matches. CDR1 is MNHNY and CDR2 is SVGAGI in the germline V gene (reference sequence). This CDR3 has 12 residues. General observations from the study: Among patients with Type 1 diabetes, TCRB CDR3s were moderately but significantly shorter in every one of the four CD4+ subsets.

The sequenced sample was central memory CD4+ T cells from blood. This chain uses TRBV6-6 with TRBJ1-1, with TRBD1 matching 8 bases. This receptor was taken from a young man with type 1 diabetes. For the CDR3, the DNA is TGTGCCAGCAGCGGACAGGGCGATGAAGCTTTCTTT. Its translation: CASSGQGDEAFF.